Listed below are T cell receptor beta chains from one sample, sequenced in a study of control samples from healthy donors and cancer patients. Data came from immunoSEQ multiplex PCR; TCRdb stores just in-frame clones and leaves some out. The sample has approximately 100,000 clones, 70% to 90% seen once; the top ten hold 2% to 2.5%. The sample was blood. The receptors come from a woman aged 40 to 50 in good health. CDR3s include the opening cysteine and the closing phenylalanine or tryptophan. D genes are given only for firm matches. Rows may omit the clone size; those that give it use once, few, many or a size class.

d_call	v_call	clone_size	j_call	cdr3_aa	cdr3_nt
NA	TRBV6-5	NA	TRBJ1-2	CASSYSQAFGNGYTF	TGTGCCAGCAGTTACTCTCAGGCTTTCGGGAATGGCTACACCTTC
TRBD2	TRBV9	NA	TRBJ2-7	CASSASPGLAGEQYF	TGTGCCAGCAGCGCTTCACCGGGACTAGCGGGCGAGCAGTACTTC
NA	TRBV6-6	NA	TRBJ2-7	CASSYPGGFYEQYF	TGTGCCAGCAGTTATCCCGGGGGCTTCTACGAGCAGTACTTC
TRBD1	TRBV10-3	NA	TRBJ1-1	CAISEDDRGAFF	TGTGCCATCAGTGAGGACGACAGGGGGGCTTTCTTT
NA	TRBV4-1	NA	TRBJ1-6	CASSHPELPPLHF	TGCGCCAGCAGCCATCCAGAACTCCCACCCCTCCACTTT
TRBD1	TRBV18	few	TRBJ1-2	CASSPPGQGDYGYTF	TGTGCCAGCTCACCCCCGGGACAGGGGGACTATGGCTACACCTTC
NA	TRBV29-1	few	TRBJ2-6	CSVALGRLSGANVLTF	TGCAGCGTTGCCCTGGGACGGCTCTCTGGGGCCAACGTCCTGACTTTC
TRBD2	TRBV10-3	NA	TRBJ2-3	CAISDETSSSDTQYF	TGTGCCATCAGTGATGAGACTAGCTCGTCAGATACGCAGTATTTT
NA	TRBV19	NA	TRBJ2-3	CASSPGAGGTDTQYF	TGTGCCAGTAGCCCCGGAGCAGGGGGCACAGATACGCAGTATTTT
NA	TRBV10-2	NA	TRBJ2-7	CATTPLGSSYEQYF	TGCGCCACAACCCCCCTAGGGAGCTCCTACGAGCAGTACTTC
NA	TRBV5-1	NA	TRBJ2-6	CASSLVYQEGDVLTF	TGCGCCAGCAGCTTGGTTTATCAGGAGGGAGACGTCCTGACTTTC